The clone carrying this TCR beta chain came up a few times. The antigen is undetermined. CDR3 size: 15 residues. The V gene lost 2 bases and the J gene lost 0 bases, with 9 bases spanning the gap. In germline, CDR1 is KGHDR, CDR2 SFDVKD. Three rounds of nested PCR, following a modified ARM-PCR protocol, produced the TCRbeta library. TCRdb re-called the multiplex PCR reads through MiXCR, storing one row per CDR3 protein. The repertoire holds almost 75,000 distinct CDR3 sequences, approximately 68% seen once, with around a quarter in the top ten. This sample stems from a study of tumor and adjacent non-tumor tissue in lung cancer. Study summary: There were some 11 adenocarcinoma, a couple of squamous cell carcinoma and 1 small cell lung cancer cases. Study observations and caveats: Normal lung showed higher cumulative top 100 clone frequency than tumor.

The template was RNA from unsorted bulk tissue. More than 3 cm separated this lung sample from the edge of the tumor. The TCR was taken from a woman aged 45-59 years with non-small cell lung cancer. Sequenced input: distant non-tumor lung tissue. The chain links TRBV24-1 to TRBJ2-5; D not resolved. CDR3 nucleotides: TGTGCCACCAGTGATTCAAGTAAATACCAAGAGACCCAGTACTTC. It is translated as CATSDSSKYQETQYF.